This T cell receptor (beta chain) was captured by sequencing in a study of cytomegalovirus exposure and HLA in healthy donors. The study's findings and limits: There were some public TCRs occurring in many donors, but most TCR sequences were rare. By HLA locus, TCR association rates varied in a later analysis, with DRB1 showing the most and HLA-C the fewest.

The CDR3 runs 12 residues. V lost 4 bases and J lost 4, with 5 bases in between. CDR1 and CDR2 from the germline V gene are SEHNR and FQNEAQ (reference sequence). As concerns this clone: Its antigen is undetermined.

The PCR ran on 60 Vbeta and 13 Jbeta primers. The data were produced by immunoSEQ multiplex PCR, yet TCRdb's version contains in-frame clones alone and is incomplete. The sample records about 160,000 clones, about 76% being singletons. The source is a human donor in good health. The chain combines TRBV7-9 with TRBJ1-3; D remains ambiguous. Input material: PBMCs. The CDR3 DNA follows: TGTGCCAGCAGCTACTACGGAAACACCATATATTTT. It yields the protein CASSYYGNTIYF.